The following is a TCR beta chain sequence with its context. Per the study methods: The assay estimated nucleated cells by amplifying reference gene primers. Sequencing was performed with immunoSEQ multiplex PCR; in TCRdb, only in-frame clones are kept and a portion is missing. That table furnishes V, J and clone size, whereas the DNA furnished D and trimming. The repertoire has roughly 150,000 clones, about 83% of them found once; the top ten carry over 4.5%. This entry is derived from a study of blood T cell repertoires in COVID-19. The wider study: Sites in the United States, Italy and Spain provided acute and convalescent COVID-19 samples. PBMCs, B-cell-depleted T cells, or T cells were the source of the cDNA or gDNA that made up the material.

CDR3 size: 16 residues. V lost 4 bases to trimming and J lost 1 base; unmatched junction nucleotides: 5. Germline V gene lookup returns CDR1 SGHRS and CDR2 YFSETQ. The sequenced sample was peripheral blood. The source of this sequence is a human donor in a cohort sampled during active COVID-19. The chain couples TRBV5-1 to TRBJ2-5, with TRBD2 matching over 12 bases. The CDR3, as DNA: TGCGCCAGCAGCGGGTTACTAGCGGGGGGCCAAGAGACCCAGTACTTC. It is translated as CASSGLLAGGQETQYF.